Following are 16 T cell receptor beta chains from one sample sequenced in a study of T cells in tuberculosis. Here immunoSEQ multiplex PCR was the method, and the copy in TCRdb shows in-frame clones only, minus some. The sample holds tens of thousands of clones, over 95% seen once. Sequencing used PBMCs. The receptors derive from a donor between 10 and 35 years old with latent tuberculosis or without tuberculosis infection.

The chain joins TRBV11-3 to TRBJ1-5; no clear D gene. The ends were cut back, 5 bases at V and 5 bases at J, with 19 bases in the middle. The CDR3 extends over 16 amino acids. Germline V CDR1 and CDR2: SGHNT, YENEEA. The DNA of the CDR3 is TGTGCCAGCAGCCTCGCCGCCAGGCGTGTTGATCAGCCCCAGCATTTT. This codes for CASSLAARRVDQPQHF.

The chain links TRBV6-1 to TRBJ1-5; 7 bases align to TRBD1. V lost 7 bases and J lost 6; bases outside the gene matches: 12. Germline V CDR1 and CDR2: MNHNS, SASEGT. This CDR3 region has 15 residues. The CDR3, as DNA: TGTGCCAGCAACGCCCTCACAGGGGAAGGTCAGCCCCAGCATTTT. This sequence encodes CASNALTGEGQPQHF.

J is TRBJ2-2 and V is TRBV4-1; 7 bases map to TRBD1. The CDR3 contains 17 residues. CDR1 and CDR2 (germline): MGHRA, YSYEKL. Losses at the gene ends were 2 bases for V and 1 base for J; bases not matched to a gene: 7. The CDR3: CASSQIQGTMNTGELFF. DNA of the CDR3: TGCGCCAGCAGCCAAATACAGGGGACCATGAACACCGGGGAGCTGTTTTTT.

The chain recombines TRBV10-2 with TRBJ2-5, with D tentatively TRBD2 (5 bases). This CDR3 region has 16 residues. Germline-derived CDR1 and CDR2 are WSHSY and SAAADI. V was trimmed by 1 base and J by 5 bases, leaving 17 bases between them. This chain's CDR3 is CASSELGILTGETQYF. The CDR3 nucleotides read TGCGCCAGCAGTGAGTTAGGGATTCTGACGGGGGAGACCCAGTACTTC.

The rearrangement joins TRBV29-1 to TRBJ1-2; D ambiguous. Germline loops: CDR1 SQVTM, CDR2 ANQGSEA. V gave up 3 bases and J gave up 7 bases, with 12 bases separating them. CDR3 size: 12 residues. CDR3 region: CSVDGLKGGYTF. CDR3 nucleotides: TGCAGCGTTGATGGACTAAAAGGTGGCTACACCTTC.

A single count supports this clone. This sequence joins TRBV7-8 and TRBJ1-2, with 7 nucleotides matching TRBD1. The trim removed 5 bases at V and 8 bases at J, leaving 5 bases unmatched. The CDR3 totals 12 residues. Germline V CDR1 and CDR2: SGHVS, FQNEAQ. This CDR3 is CASSPDRLGYTF. The CDR3 DNA is TGTGCCAGCAGCCCGGACAGGCTAGGCTACACCTTC.

The genes are TRBV27 and TRBJ2-2, with 7 nucleotides matching TRBD1. Trimming took 4 bases from V and 7 from J; bases not matched to a gene: 12. The CDR3 extends over 16 amino acids. Germline V lookup: CDR1 MNHEY, CDR2 SMNVEV (reference sequence). The CDR3 coding sequence is TGTGCCAGCAGTTCACTTGAAGGGGCAGGGGGCGGGGAGCTGTTTTTT. Translation gives CASSSLEGAGGGELFF.

The rearrangement links TRBV5-1 to TRBJ1-1; D not certain. The germline V gene encodes CDR1 SGHRS and CDR2 YFSETQ. V was shortened by 4 bases and J by 4 bases, with 14 bases between the two germline ends. This CDR3 is 14 amino acids long. CDR3 sequence reads: CASSPPAGSTEAFF. The CDR3 bases are TGCGCCAGCAGCCCCCCGGCCGGGAGCACTGAAGCTTTCTTT.

The chain recombines TRBV19 with TRBJ1-1, with D unclear. This CDR3 has 12 amino acids. V was trimmed by 7 bases and J by 1 base, leaving 7 bases between them. The germline V gene encodes CDR1 LNHDA and CDR2 SQIVND (reference sequence). The CDR3 sequence is CASKRWNTEAFF. The CDR3 nucleotides are TGTGCCAGTAAACGGTGGAACACTGAAGCTTTCTTT.

This chain uses TRBV2 with TRBJ1-4; 8 bases align to TRBD1. This CDR3 spans 15 amino acids. Trimming removed 7 bases from V and 4 bases from J; junction bases left unmatched: 8. Germline V gene lookup returns CDR1 SNHLY and CDR2 FYNNEI. In DNA, the CDR3 is TGTGCCAGCACGGGCAGGGGGCTGGGTAATGAAAAACTGTTTTTT. The encoded protein is CASTGRGLGNEKLFF.

The V and J genes are TRBV30 and TRBJ1-1; D is unresolved. Per germline, CDR1 GTSNPN and CDR2 SVGIG (reference sequence). There are 16 residues in the CDR3. V was trimmed by 3 bases and J by 5 bases, leaving 22 bases between them. The CDR3 DNA reads TGTGCCTGGAGCGTATCTCCAGTTGGAGGCCAAACTGAAGCTTTCTTT. This encodes CAWSVSPVGGQTEAFF. Together with reference TRBV30 and TRBJ1-1, the CDR3 gives the full variable domain: SQTIHQWPATLVQPVGSPLSLECTVEGTSNPNLYWYRQAAGRGLQLLFYSVGIGQISSEVPQNLSASRPQDRQFILSSKKLLLSDSGFYLCAWSVSPVGGQTEAFFGQGTRLTVV.

The chain joins TRBV30 to TRBJ1-5, with no clear D. The CDR3 sequence is 15 residues long. Germline-derived CDR1 and CDR2 are GTSNPN and SVGIG (reference sequence). Deletions cut 2 bases from V and 2 bases from J, with 13 bases between. CDR3 region: CAWSSMDGGNQPQHF. The CDR3 DNA reads as TGTGCCTGGAGTTCGATGGACGGGGGCAATCAGCCCCAGCATTTT. Filled out from reference TRBV30 and TRBJ1-5, the complete variable domain reads SQTIHQWPATLVQPVGSPLSLECTVEGTSNPNLYWYRQAAGRGLQLLFYSVGIGQISSEVPQNLSASRPQDRQFILSSKKLLLSDSGFYLCAWSSMDGGNQPQHFGDGTRLSIL.

The chain has TRBV9 and TRBJ2-7; D not certain. The germline gives CDR1 SGDLS, CDR2 YYNGEE. The CDR3 covers 12 residues. V dropped 4 bases and J dropped 5 bases, with 10 bases sitting between them. The CDR3 reads CASSPGFHEQYF. DNA of the CDR3: TGTGCCAGCAGCCCCGGGTTCCACGAGCAGTACTTC. Filled out from reference TRBV9 and TRBJ2-7, the complete variable domain reads DSGVTQTPKHLITATGQRVTLRCSPRSGDLSVYWYQQSLDQGLQFLIQYYNGEERAKGNILERFSAQQFPDLHSELNLSSLELGDSALYFCASSPGFHEQYFGPGTRLTVT.

The CDR3, as DNA: TGCAGCGTCCAGGGACAGATGAACACTGAAGCTTTCTTT. Translation gives CSVQGQMNTEAFF. The chain is built from TRBV29-1 and TRBJ1-1; 7 nucleotides agree with TRBD1. The CDR3 contains 13 residues. Germline V CDR1 and CDR2: SQVTM, ANQGSEA. Trimming took 6 bases from V and 0 from J; bases not matched to a gene: 4. Filled out from reference TRBV29-1 and TRBJ1-1, the complete variable domain reads SAVISQKPSRDICQRGTSLTIQCQVDSQVTMMFWYRQQPGQSLTLIATANQGSEATYESGFVIDKFPISRPNLTFSTLTVSNMSPEDSSIYLCSVQGQMNTEAFFGQGTRLTVV.

The V and J genes are TRBV9 and TRBJ2-7; TRBD1 aligns across 7 bases. V lost 0 bases and J lost 1; bases outside the gene matches: 4. The CDR3 contains 15 residues. Germline CDR1 and CDR2: SGDLS and YYNGEE. The CDR3: CASSVEGGLSYEQYF. CDR3 DNA: TGTGCCAGCAGCGTAGAAGGGGGCCTATCCTACGAGCAGTACTTC.

CDR3 sequence reads: CASSIVAGGNQPQHF. CDR3 nucleotides: TGTGCCAGTAGTATCGTAGCAGGGGGCAATCAGCCCCAGCATTTT. J is TRBJ1-5 and V is TRBV19, with TRBD1 as a possible D gene (6 bases). The CDR3 is 15 amino acids. Per the germline V gene, CDR1 is LNHDA and CDR2 is SQIVND (reference sequence). Trimming stripped 3 bases from V and 2 bases from J, with 11 bases between.